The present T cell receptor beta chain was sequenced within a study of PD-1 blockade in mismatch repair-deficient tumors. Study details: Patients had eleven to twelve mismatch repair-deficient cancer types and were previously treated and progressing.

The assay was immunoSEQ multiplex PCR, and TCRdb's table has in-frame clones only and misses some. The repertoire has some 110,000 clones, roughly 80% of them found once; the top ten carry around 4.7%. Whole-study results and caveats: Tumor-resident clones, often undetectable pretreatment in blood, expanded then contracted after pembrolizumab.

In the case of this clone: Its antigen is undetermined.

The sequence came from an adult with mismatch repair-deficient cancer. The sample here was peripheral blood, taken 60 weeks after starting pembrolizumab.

This CDR3 is CSATGDHGYTF. DNA for the CDR3: TGCAGTGCTACCGGGGATCATGGCTACACCTTC. This chain links TRBV20-1 with TRBJ1-2; D is ambiguous. The CDR3 is made up of 11 amino acids. The V end lost 4 bases, the J end lost 6 bases, and 9 bases lay between the germline ends. The germline V gene has CDR1 DFQATT and CDR2 SNEGSKA (reference sequence).